This record concerns one TCR beta chain sequence. This CDR3 spans 15 amino acids. Germline V lookup: CDR1 PRHDT, CDR2 FYEKMQ (reference sequence). V gave up 3 bases and J gave up 6 bases; unmatched junction bases: 7. The data stem from a study of cytomegalovirus exposure and HLA in healthy donors. The PCR had 60 Vbeta and 13 Jbeta primers. Original handling: The count from a later analysis was tens of millions of unique TCR beta chains, some 9.9 million of them shared. Some clones are missing from TCRdb's copy, which holds only in-frame ones; the method was immunoSEQ multiplex PCR. The V and J calls and clone size come from that table; D and trimming were worked out from the DNA. The profile shows about 140,000 clones, over 65% of them singletons.

The gene calls are TRBV13 and TRBJ2-7; TRBD1 matches at 11 bases. The clonotype was recovered from a female donor in good health and CMV-seronegative. The specimen was PBMCs. The CDR3 nucleotides are TGTGCCAGCAGCTTTTTGGGACAGGGGGTCGGCGAGCAGTACTTC. It is translated as CASSFLGQGVGEQYF.